Sequencing of this T cell receptor (beta chain) was carried out in a study of metastatic and nonmetastatic thyroid tumors. Study-wide background: Repertoires of blood and of tissue (tumor or nodule) from malignant and benign thyroid patients were compared. Study-wide points: Significantly greater TCR beta diversity was reportedly found in malignant thyroid tumors than in benign nodules (in blood and tumor).

Trimming left V 2 bases short and J 6 bases short, with 19 bases between. Germline V gene data show CDR1 as DFQATT and CDR2 as SNEGSKA (reference sequence). The CDR3 extends over 15 amino acids. Nobody among the patients had been given any treatment before thyroid surgery. Using MiXCR, TCRdb reanalyzed the PCR reads. The sample holds fewer than 40,000 clones, 16% seen once. By share, this clone ranks as medium-sized. Antigen unknown. The V and J genes are TRBV20-1 and TRBJ1-2, with a possible D match to TRBD1 (5 bases). The source is a female donor with papillary thyroid cancer or a benign thyroid nodule (not recorded which). Some clones in this sample may be carry-over from other donors' samples. The sequenced sample consisted of blood. The CDR3, as DNA: TGCAGTGCTAGAAATTTGGGGGTGGATAGTCATGGCTACACCTTC. Its protein product is CSARNLGVDSHGYTF.